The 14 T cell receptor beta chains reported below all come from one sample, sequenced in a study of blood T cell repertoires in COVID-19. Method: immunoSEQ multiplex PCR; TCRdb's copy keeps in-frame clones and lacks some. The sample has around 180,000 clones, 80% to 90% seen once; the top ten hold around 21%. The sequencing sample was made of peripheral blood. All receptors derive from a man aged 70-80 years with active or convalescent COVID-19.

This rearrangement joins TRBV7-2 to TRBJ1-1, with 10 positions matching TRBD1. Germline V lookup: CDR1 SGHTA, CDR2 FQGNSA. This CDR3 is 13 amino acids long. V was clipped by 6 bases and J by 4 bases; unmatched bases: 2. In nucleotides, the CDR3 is TGTGCCAGCAGACGGACAGGGGGCACTGAAGCTTTCTTT. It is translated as CASRRTGGTEAFF.

CDR3 sequence reads: CASSLQGELNYGYTF. In nucleotides, the CDR3 is TGCGCCAGCAGCTTGCAAGGGGAACTTAACTATGGCTACACCTTC. The gene calls are TRBV5-1 and TRBJ1-2; a weak D match, TRBD1 (5 bases). Trimming removed 1 base at V and 1 base at J, with 11 bases between. The CDR3 is 15 residues long. Per germline, CDR1 SGHRS and CDR2 YFSETQ.

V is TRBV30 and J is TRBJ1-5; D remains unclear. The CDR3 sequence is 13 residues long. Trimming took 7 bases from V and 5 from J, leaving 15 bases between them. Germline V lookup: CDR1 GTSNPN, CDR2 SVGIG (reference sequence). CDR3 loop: CALSGGRDQPQHF. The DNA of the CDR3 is TGTGCCTTATCGGGAGGGAGGGATCAGCCCCAGCATTTT. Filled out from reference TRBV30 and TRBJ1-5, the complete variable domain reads SQTIHQWPATLVQPVGSPLSLECTVEGTSNPNLYWYRQAAGRGLQLLFYSVGIGQISSEVPQNLSASRPQDRQFILSSKKLLLSDSGFYLCALSGGRDQPQHFGDGTRLSIL.

The CDR3 coding sequence is TGTGCCAGCTCACCAACGGAGACAGGGTCCGAGCAGTACTTC. This translates into CASSPTETGSEQYF. The chain recombines TRBV18 with TRBJ2-7, with TRBD1 matching over 7 bases. CDR1 and CDR2 from the germline V gene are KGHSH and LQKENI. With V trimmed by 2 bases and J by 6 bases, 7 bases remained unmatched. The CDR3 loop spans 14 amino acids.

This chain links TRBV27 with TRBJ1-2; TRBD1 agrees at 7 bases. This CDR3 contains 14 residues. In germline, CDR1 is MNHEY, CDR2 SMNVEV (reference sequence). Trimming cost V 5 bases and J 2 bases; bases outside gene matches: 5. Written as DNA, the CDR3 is TGTGCCAGCAGTCTCCGGGACAGAAACTATGGCTACACCTTC. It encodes CASSLRDRNYGYTF.

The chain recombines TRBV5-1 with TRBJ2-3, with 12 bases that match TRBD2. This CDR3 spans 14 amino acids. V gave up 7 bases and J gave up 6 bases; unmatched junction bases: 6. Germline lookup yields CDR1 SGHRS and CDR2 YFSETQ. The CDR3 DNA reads TGCGCCAGCGCCCTAGCGGGAGGGCCGGATACGCAGTATTTT. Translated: CASALAGGPDTQYF.

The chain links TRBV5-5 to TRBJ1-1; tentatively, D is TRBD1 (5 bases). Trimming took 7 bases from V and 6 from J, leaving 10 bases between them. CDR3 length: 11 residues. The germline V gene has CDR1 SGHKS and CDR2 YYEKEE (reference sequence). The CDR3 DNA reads TGTGCCAGCGCATCAGGGCCTGAAGCTTTCTTT. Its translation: CASASGPEAFF.

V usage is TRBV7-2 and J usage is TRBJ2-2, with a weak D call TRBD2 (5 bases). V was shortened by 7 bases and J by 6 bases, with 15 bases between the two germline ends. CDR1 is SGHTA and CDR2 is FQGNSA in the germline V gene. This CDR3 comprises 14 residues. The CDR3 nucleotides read TGTGCCAGCACCCAGGAGGCCGGGGCCGGGGAGCTGTTTTTT. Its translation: CASTQEAGAGELFF.

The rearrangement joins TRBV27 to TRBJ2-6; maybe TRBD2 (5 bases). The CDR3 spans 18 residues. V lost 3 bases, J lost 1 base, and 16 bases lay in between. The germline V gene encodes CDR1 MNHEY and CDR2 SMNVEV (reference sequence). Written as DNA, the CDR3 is TGTGCCAGCAGTTTTCGGGGTAGCAGACTATCTGGGGCCAACGTCCTGACTTTC. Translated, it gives CASSFRGSRLSGANVLTF.

The CDR3 sequence is CASSLGGARMDGETQYF. CDR3 sequence (DNA): TGTGCCAGCAGTTTGGGGGGGGCCAGGATGGACGGCGAGACCCAGTACTTC. This chain connects TRBV28 to TRBJ2-5, with D perhaps TRBD2 (7 bases). V shed 3 bases and J shed 5 bases, with 22 bases lying between them. Germline values: CDR1 MDHEN, CDR2 SYDVKM. The CDR3 is 17 residues long.

This chain's CDR3 is CASSKIPVQQAQPQHF. CDR3 sequence (DNA): TGTGCCAGTAGTAAAATACCGGTCCAGCAGGCTCAGCCCCAGCATTTT. The chain uses TRBV19 and TRBJ1-5; D not resolved. This CDR3 has 16 residues. The V end lost 4 bases, the J end lost 6 bases, and 19 bases lay between the germline ends. The V gene's germline CDR1 is LNHDA and CDR2 SQIVND (reference sequence).

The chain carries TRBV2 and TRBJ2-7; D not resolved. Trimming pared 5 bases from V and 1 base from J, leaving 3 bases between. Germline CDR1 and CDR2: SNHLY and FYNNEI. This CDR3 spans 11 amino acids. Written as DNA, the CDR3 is TGTGCCAGCAGTCGGTCCTACGAGCAGTACTTC. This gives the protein CASSRSYEQYF.

In nucleotides, the CDR3 is TGTGCCAGCAGTCCCGACAGGTCGAATGAAAAACTGTTTTTT. Its protein product is CASSPDRSNEKLFF. The chain joins TRBV5-4 to TRBJ1-4, with a possible D match to TRBD1 (6 bases). V was trimmed by 5 bases and J by 5 bases, leaving 13 bases between them. Germline assignment: CDR1 SGHNT and CDR2 YYREEE (reference sequence). The CDR3 has 14 residues.

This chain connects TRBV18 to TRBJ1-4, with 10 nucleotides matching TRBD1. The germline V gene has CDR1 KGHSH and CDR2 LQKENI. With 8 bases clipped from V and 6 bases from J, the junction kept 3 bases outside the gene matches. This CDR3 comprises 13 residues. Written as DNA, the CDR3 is TGTGCCAGCAGCGGACAGGGGGATGAAAAACTGTTTTTT. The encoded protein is CASSGQGDEKLFF.